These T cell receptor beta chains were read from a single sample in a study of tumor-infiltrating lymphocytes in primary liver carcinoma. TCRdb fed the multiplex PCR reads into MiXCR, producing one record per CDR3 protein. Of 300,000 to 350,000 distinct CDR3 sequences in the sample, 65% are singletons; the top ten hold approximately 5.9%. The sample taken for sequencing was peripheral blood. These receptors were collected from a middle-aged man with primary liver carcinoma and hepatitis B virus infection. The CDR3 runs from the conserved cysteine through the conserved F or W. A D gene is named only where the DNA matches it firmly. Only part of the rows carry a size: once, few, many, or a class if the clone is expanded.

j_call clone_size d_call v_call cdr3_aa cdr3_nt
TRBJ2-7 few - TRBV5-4 CASSLGQEGAVNAYEQYF TGTGCCAGCAGCTTGGGTCAGGAGGGGGCGGTGAATGCCTACGAGCAGTACTTC
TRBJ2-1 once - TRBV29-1 CSVDWAVEQFF TGCAGCGTTGATTGGGCCGTTGAGCAGTTCTTC
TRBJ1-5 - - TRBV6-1 CATYMGGDQPQHF TGTGCCACTTACATGGGGGGGGATCAGCCCCAACATTTT
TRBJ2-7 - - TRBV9 CASSAGSVTYEQYF TGTGCCAGCAGCGCAGGGAGTGTAACCTACGAGCAGTACTTC
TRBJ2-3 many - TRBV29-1 CSVLRQGRTDTQYF TGCAGCGTTCTCAGGCAGGGTCGCACAGATACGCAGTATTTT
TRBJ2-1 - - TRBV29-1 CSVVAWTDDQFF TGCAGCGTTGTCGCCTGGACCGATGATCAGTTCTTC
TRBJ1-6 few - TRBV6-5 CASSSGSSNSPLHF TGTGCCAGCAGTTCCGGGAGTAGTAATTCACCCCTCCACTTT
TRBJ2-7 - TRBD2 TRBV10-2 CASTLSGRVFEEYF TGCGCCAGCACCCTAAGCGGGAGGGTCTTCGAGGAGTACTTC
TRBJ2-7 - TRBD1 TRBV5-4 CASSPVPTGQGHDEQYF TGTGCCAGCAGCCCGGTACCAACGGGACAGGGACACGACGAGCAGTACTTC
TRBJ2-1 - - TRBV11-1 CASSLDSSYNEPFF TGTGCCAGCAGCTTAGACAGCTCCTACAATGAGCCGTTCTTC
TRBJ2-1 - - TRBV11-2 CASSLDPESSYDEQFF TGTGCCAGCAGTTTGGATCCAGAGAGCTCCTACGATGAGCAGTTCTTC
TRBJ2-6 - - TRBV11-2 CASSLGSLSRANVLSF TGTGCCAGCAGCTTAGGCTCCCTCTCTAGGGCCAACGTCCTGAGTTTC
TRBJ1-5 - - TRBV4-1 CDSSRSEGGQPQHF TGCGACAGCAGCCGTTCAGAGGGAGGTCAGCCCCAGCATTTT
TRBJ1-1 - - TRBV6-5 CASSNSVNTEAFF TGTGCCAGCAGTAACTCGGTGAACACTGAAGCTTTCTTT
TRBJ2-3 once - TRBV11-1 CASSTGLADTDMQYF TGTGCCAGCAGCACCGGATTAGCTGATACAGATATGCAGTATTTT
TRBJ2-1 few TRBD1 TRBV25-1 CASSETGGESYNEQFF TGTGCCAGCAGTGAAACAGGGGGCGAGTCCTACAATGAGCAGTTCTTC
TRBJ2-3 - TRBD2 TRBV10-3 CAIRLAGGTDTQYF TGTGCCATCAGATTAGCGGGAGGGACAGATACGCAGTATTTT
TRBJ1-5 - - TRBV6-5 CASSYLGGAGQPQHF TGTGCCAGCAGTTACTTGGGGGGGGCTGGTCAGCCCCAGCATTTT
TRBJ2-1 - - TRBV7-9 CATHYANEEFF TGTGCCACCCACTACGCTAATGAAGAGTTCTTC
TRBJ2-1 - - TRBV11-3 CASSLDSAEQSF TGTGCCAGCAGCTTAGATAGTGCTGAGCAGTCCTTC
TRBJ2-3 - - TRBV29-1 CSTGGSGSTDTQYF TGCAGCACCGGAGGGTCAGGTAGCACAGATACGCAATATTTT
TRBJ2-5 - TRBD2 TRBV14 CASSLRTSEEETQYF TGTGCCAGCAGCCTTCGGACTAGCGAAGAAGAGACCCAGTACTTC